A single sample gave rise to the 8 T cell receptor beta chains below, sequenced in a study of T cells in Graves' hyperthyroidism and ophthalmopathy. From RNA transcripts, TCR beta CDR3 regions were amplified. RT-PCR in the first round (using the HTBI primer set) targeted the TCR CDR3. TCRdb fed the multiplex PCR reads into MiXCR, producing one record per CDR3 protein. The data contain about 260,000 distinct CDR3 sequences, 25% to 30% of them singletons. Sequencing was done on a sample of blood. The receptors here all came from a man in his forties with Graves' hyperthyroidism that later progressed to Graves' ophthalmopathy.

This clonotype was recorded many times. The chain joins TRBV18 to TRBJ1-1, with D unresolved. The CDR3 is 16 amino acids. Germline V gives CDR1 KGHSH, CDR2 LQKENI. The germline V and J ends were trimmed by 1 base and 6 bases, with 18 bases remaining between them. CDR3 DNA: TGTGCCAGCTCACCACGGAGTGGTGGAGTGGACTCTGAAGCTTTCTTT. Protein: CASSPRSGGVDSEAFF.

The V call is TRBV7-9, the J call TRBJ2-5, with 10 bases fitting TRBD1. Germline CDR1 is SEHNR and CDR2 is FQNEAQ (reference sequence). Losses at the gene ends were 5 bases for V and 4 bases for J; bases not matched to a gene: 10. The CDR3 runs 16 residues. CDR3 coding DNA: TGTGCCAGCAGCCGGGGACAGGGGATCCCCAGAGAGACCCAGTACTTC. It codes for CASSRGQGIPRETQYF. Supplemented by reference TRBV7-9 and TRBJ2-5, the full variable domain reads DTGVSQNPRHKITKRGQNVTFRCDPISEHNRLYWYRQTLGQGPEFLTYFQNEAQLEKSRLLSDRFSAERPKGSFSTLEIQRTEQGDSAMYLCASSRGQGIPRETQYFGPGTRLLVL.

This clonotype was seen ten or more times. V and J are TRBV6-5 and TRBJ1-2; no clear D. Trimming left V 7 bases short and J 5 bases short, with 8 bases between. Germline V CDR1 and CDR2: MNHEY, SVGAGI. The CDR3 is made up of 11 amino acids. The CDR3 reads CASMQSYGYTF. CDR3 DNA sequence: TGTGCCAGCATGCAGTCGTATGGCTACACCTTC.

This clonotype turned up a few times. This may come from a read error, since a much larger clone is one base off. The chain couples TRBV29-1 to TRBJ1-1, with D possibly matching TRBD1 (5 bases). CDR1 and CDR2 from the germline V gene are SQVTM and ANQGSEA. The CDR3 is made up of 13 amino acids. The CDR3 loop is CSLERRESTEAFF. As DNA, the CDR3 is TGCAGCCTTGAGCGCAGGGAATCGACTGAAGCTTTCTTT.

This clonotype was picked up many times. The CDR3 end shows no conserved phenylalanine or tryptophan, and so a read error is likely. This sequence joins TRBV28 and TRBJ1-1; D is perhaps TRBD1 (5 bases). V lost 7 bases and J 4 bases, leaving 19 bases between the germline ends. CDR1 and CDR2 from the germline V gene are MDHEN and SYDVKM. CDR3 size: 15 residues. Here the CDR3 DNA reads TGTGCCAGCACCACCGCCTCGGGGGGAGGCACTGAAGCTTTCCTT. Translated, it gives CASTTASGGGTEAFL.

This clonotype was counted at least ten times. This CDR3 is CASFTGVVGYTF. CDR3 bases: TGTGCCAGCTTCACCGGCGTGGTTGGCTACACCTTC. The V and J genes are TRBV18 and TRBJ1-2; D is unclear. The CDR3 spans 12 residues. V shed 7 bases and J shed 7 bases, with 13 bases lying between them. CDR1 KGHSH and CDR2 LQKENI come from the germline V gene.

The table lists this clonotype with many counts. This chain uses TRBV24-1 with TRBJ1-5; the D gene is possibly TRBD1 (5 bases). CDR1 KGHDR and CDR2 SFDVKD come from the germline V gene. V lost 2 bases and J 6 bases, leaving 13 bases between the germline ends. CDR3 length: 15 residues. The CDR3 bases are TGTGCCACCAGTGATTCTCAGGGAGGGAGTCAGCCCCAGCATTTT. This translates into CATSDSQGGSQPQHF.

Many counts were recorded for this clonotype. The CDR3 protein is CASSQGQRETQYF. The CDR3 coding sequence is TGTGCCAGCAGCCAAGGCCAGAGGGAGACCCAGTACTTC. This chain joins TRBV3-1 and TRBJ2-5; no reliable D call. The CDR3 extends over 13 amino acids. V was clipped by 1 base and J by 5 bases, with 8 bases between them. Germline CDR1 is LGHDT and CDR2 is YNNKEL (reference sequence).